The subject of this entry is one TCR beta chain. This sample is drawn from a study of shared clonotypes between healthy human individuals. Deep-level assay runs were performed. Evenly divided among several immunoSEQ plates was the genomic DNA of each subset. This table comes from immunoSEQ multiplex PCR, and its TCRdb copy is limited to in-frame clones, with some not included. The sample comprises about 2.5 million clones, roughly 90% of which are singletons, and 0.37% rests with the top ten. The germline V gene has CDR1 SGDLS and CDR2 YYNGEE. CDR3 length: 15 amino acids. Trimming cost V 0 bases and J 2 bases, with 12 bases left between them.

This sequence joins TRBV9 and TRBJ2-7; D is unresolved. Input material: naive CD4+ T cells from PBMCs. Subset: CD45RA+ positively selected. This clonotype was sampled from a man younger than 30 in good health. Some clones in this sample may be carry-over from other donors' samples. CDR3 nucleotides: TGTGCCAGCAGCGTAGGACCGCCAATAGCCTACGAGCAGTACTTC. It codes for CASSVGPPIAYEQYF.